The 29 T cell receptor beta chains reported below all come from one sample, sequenced in a study of blood T cell repertoires in COVID-19 (dated by TCRdb to the early 2020s). Library generation was performed with the immunoSEQ multiplex PCR assay. TCRdb holds this immuneACCESS table with in-frame rearrangements only. Some clones are missing; in checked studies, unresolved V genes explain under half, and the rest has no known cause. The sample table records some 150,000 clones; less than 90% of these occur just once. The leading ten clones occupy roughly 11% of the sample. Source material: peripheral blood. These receptors came from a woman aged 55 to 70 with COVID-19, enrolled during active disease.

CDR3 nucleotide sequence: TGTGCCAGCAGTCGACAGGGTGAGGTACAAGAGACCCAGTACTTC. This codes for CASSRQGEVQETQYF. This chain uses TRBV27 with TRBJ2-5, with 7 bases identical to TRBD1. The CDR3 sequence is 15 residues long. Trimming removed 5 bases from V and 2 bases from J; junction bases left unmatched: 8. Germline-derived CDR1 and CDR2 are MNHEY and SMNVEV (reference sequence).

V usage is TRBV10-3 and J usage is TRBJ1-2; D perhaps matches TRBD1 (6 bases). This CDR3 contains 17 residues. The V end was cut by 3 bases, the J end by 8 bases, with 25 bases between. Germline V gives CDR1 ENHRY, CDR2 SYGVKD. This chain's CDR3 is CAISDPTRPTGINGYTF. CDR3 DNA: TGTGCCATCAGTGACCCGACCCGCCCCACAGGGATAAACGGCTACACCTTC.

The V call is TRBV27, the J call TRBJ1-4, with D hard to call. V was pared by 3 bases and J by 4 bases, with 21 bases between. The CDR3 has 18 amino acids. Per the germline V gene, CDR1 is MNHEY and CDR2 is SMNVEV (reference sequence). The chain's CDR3 is CASSFSPPQRGLNEKLFF. The CDR3 DNA reads TGTGCCAGCAGTTTCTCCCCCCCCCAACGTGGACTTAATGAAAAACTGTTTTTT.

Only one count was recorded for this clone. The rearrangement links TRBV6-1 to TRBJ1-1; 8 bases map to TRBD1. This CDR3 comprises 12 residues. Germline loops: CDR1 MNHNS, CDR2 SASEGT. V shed 10 bases and J 3 bases; nucleotides not matched to a gene: 4. CDR3 sequence (DNA): TGTGCCATCTTGACAGGGGACACTGAAGCTTTCTTT. This encodes CAILTGDTEAFF.

This clone appeared a single time. J is TRBJ2-3 and V is TRBV3-1 (or the pseudogene TRBV3-2); weak D call: TRBD1 (5 bases). CDR1 is LGHDT and CDR2 is YNNKEL in the germline V gene (reference sequence). V shed 3 bases and J shed 0 bases, with 7 bases lying between them. The CDR3 covers 14 residues. The CDR3 DNA reads TGTGCCAGCAGCCAGTGGACAAGCACAGATACGCAGTATTTT. Residues: CASSQWTSTDTQYF.

The chain has TRBV28 and TRBJ2-5; 10 bases map to TRBD2. The J segment lost 3 bases and the V segment lost 10 bases, leaving 26 bases of the junction unmatched. The CDR3 covers 20 residues. The germline V gene encodes CDR1 MDHEN and CDR2 SYDVKM. CDR3 amino acids: CATLLLRGGRLAGEKETQYF. The CDR3 DNA sequence: TGTGCCACCCTCCTACTCAGGGGGGGGCGGCTAGCGGGAGAGAAAGAGACCCAGTACTTC. Based on the CDR3 plus reference TRBV28 and TRBJ2-5, the full variable domain is DVKVTQSSRYLVKRTGEKVFLECVQDMDHENMFWYRQDPGLGLRLIYFSYDVKMKEKGDIPEGYSVSREKKERFSLILESASTNQTSMYLCATLLLRGGRLAGEKETQYFGPGTRLLVL.

V gene TRBV3-1 (or the pseudogene TRBV3-2) combines with J gene TRBJ2-5; D perhaps matches TRBD1 (5 bases). This CDR3 has 15 residues. Germline V gene sequence: CDR1 LGHDT, CDR2 YNNKEL (reference sequence). V shed 4 bases and J shed 7 bases, with 19 bases lying between them. The DNA of the CDR3 is TGTGCCAGCAGCCCACAAGAACTCGGTAGGGGGACCCAGTACTTC. Translating it yields CASSPQELGRGTQYF.

The CDR3 DNA reads TGTGCCAGCAGTTCGGGACAGGGGAGCTATGGCTACACCTTC. Its protein is CASSSGQGSYGYTF. V usage is TRBV7-6 and J usage is TRBJ1-2, with 10 bases that match TRBD1. V lost 6 bases to trimming and J lost 4 bases; unmatched junction nucleotides: 5. Germline values: CDR1 SGHVS, CDR2 FNYEAQ. The CDR3 has 14 amino acids.

The chain combines TRBV7-9 with TRBJ1-2; D gene uncertain. V lost 5 bases and J lost 3, with 13 bases in between. This CDR3 has 14 residues. From germline, CDR1 is SEHNR and CDR2 FQNEAQ (reference sequence). The chain's CDR3 is CASSVPGKDYGYTF. The CDR3 DNA reads TGTGCCAGCAGCGTCCCGGGAAAGGACTATGGCTACACCTTC.

The V and J genes are TRBV15 and TRBJ2-7; 8 bases are shared with TRBD1. Trimming cost V 0 bases and J 1 base; bases outside gene matches: 5. The CDR3 length is 16 residues. Per germline, CDR1 LNHNV and CDR2 YYDKDF (reference sequence). The CDR3 reads CATSRELTGVSYEQYF. CDR3 coding DNA: TGTGCCACCAGCAGAGAGTTGACAGGGGTGTCCTACGAGCAGTACTTC.

This clone was detected once. The CDR3 region has the DNA TGCAGCGTTTCCTTGGCAGCAGGAAATTCACCCCTCCACTTT. Its translation is CSVSLAAGNSPLHF. This chain uses TRBV29-1 with TRBJ1-6; the D is unclear. The CDR3 is 14 residues long. V lost 5 bases to trimming and J lost 7 bases, with 15 bases between them. Germline assignment: CDR1 SQVTM and CDR2 ANQGSEA.

The J gene is TRBJ2-1, the V gene TRBV5-6, with 7 bases lining up with TRBD2. The junction had 9 bases not matched to a gene; V was cut back by 2 bases and J by 7 bases. Germline CDR1 and CDR2: SGHDT and YYEEEE. This CDR3 contains 15 residues. In DNA form, the CDR3 reads TGTGCCAGCAGCTTTCTAGCGGTGGTTGGAAATGAGCAGTTCTTC. Encoded protein: CASSFLAVVGNEQFF.

This chain connects TRBV4-3 to TRBJ2-3; D might be TRBD1 (5 bases). The germline gives CDR1 LGHNA, CDR2 YSLEER. Deletions cut 4 bases from V and 8 bases from J, with 19 bases between. The CDR3 has 15 residues. CDR3 nucleotide sequence: TGCGCCAGCAGCCCCCAAACGGGTCGCAGGGTTACGCAGTATTTT. Translated: CASSPQTGRRVTQYF.

J is TRBJ2-7 and V is TRBV18; 9 bases line up with TRBD2. CDR3 length: 19 residues. The ends lost 0 bases at V and 1 base at J; junction bases unmatched: 13. The germline CDR1 and CDR2 sequences are KGHSH and LQKENI. CDR3: CASSPPVLAGITDSYEQYF. As DNA, the CDR3 is TGTGCCAGCTCACCACCGGTGCTAGCGGGAATTACGGATTCCTACGAGCAGTACTTC.

This sequence joins TRBV28 and TRBJ1-2; 8 positions match TRBD1. Germline lookup yields CDR1 MDHEN and CDR2 SYDVKM. V shed 3 bases, J shed 3 bases, and the junction held 9 bases outside the gene matches. This CDR3 spans 16 amino acids. The DNA for the CDR3 is TGTGCCAGCAGTTTCCCTGCCAGGGGGCGGGACTATGGCTACACCTTC. The encoded protein is CASSFPARGRDYGYTF.

Here the CDR3 reads CASSSGTLNEQFF. The CDR3, as DNA: TGTGCCAGCAGCTCCGGGACTCTCAATGAGCAGTTCTTC. The chain joins TRBV11-2 to TRBJ2-1; D perhaps matches TRBD2 (6 bases). The germline V gene has CDR1 SGHAT and CDR2 FQNNGV. The V end was cut by 4 bases, the J end by 6 bases, with 10 bases between. The CDR3 length is 13 residues.

The chain couples TRBV28 to TRBJ1-3; D is perhaps TRBD1 (5 bases). This CDR3 contains 14 residues. V lost 2 bases to trimming and J lost 8 bases, with 13 bases between them. CDR1 and CDR2 from the germline V gene are MDHEN and SYDVKM. The CDR3 DNA reads TGTGCCAGCAGTTTAGGCCGGACACAACACACCATATATTTT. Translation gives CASSLGRTQHTIYF.

The chain is built from TRBV19 and TRBJ2-1, with TRBD1 matching 7 bases. Germline lookup yields CDR1 LNHDA and CDR2 SQIVND (reference sequence). The V and J ends lost 6 bases and 3 bases, in that order; junction bases with no gene match: 5. This CDR3 has 14 residues. CDR3 sequence reads: CASSTQGLYNEQFF. CDR3 sequence (DNA): TGTGCCAGTAGCACACAGGGGCTCTACAATGAGCAGTTCTTC. Together with reference TRBV19 and TRBJ2-1, the CDR3 gives the full variable domain: DGGITQSPKYLFRKEGQNVTLSCEQNLNHDAMYWYRQDPGQGLRLIYYSQIVNDFQKGDIAEGYSVSREKKESFPLTVTSAQKNPTAFYLCASSTQGLYNEQFFGPGTRLTVL.

The chain links TRBV6-2 or TRBV6-3 to TRBJ2-2; 10 nucleotides align to TRBD2. Trimming removed 6 bases from V and 3 bases from J; junction bases left unmatched: 4. This CDR3 comprises 15 residues. Germline V gene sequence: CDR1 MNHEY, CDR2 SVGEGT. CDR3 amino acids: CASRPSGRDTGELFF. In DNA form, the CDR3 reads TGTGCCAGCAGACCTAGCGGGAGAGACACCGGGGAGCTGTTTTTT.

The table lists this clone with a count of one. V gene TRBV6-5 combines with J gene TRBJ1-4; no clear D. V gave up 2 bases and J gave up 9 bases, with 13 bases separating them. CDR1 and CDR2 from the germline V gene are MNHEY and SVGAGI. The CDR3 runs 14 residues. DNA for the CDR3: TGTGCCAGCAGTTACGAAGTGAAGCTGAAAAAACTGTTTTTT. Translated, it gives CASSYEVKLKKLFF.

The chain couples TRBV23-1 to TRBJ2-7; TRBD1 agrees at 7 bases. TRBV23-1 has ORF status, its function being uncertain. The CDR3 contains 16 residues. V was pared by 7 bases and J by 4 bases, with 16 bases of the junction left unmatched. The DNA of the CDR3 is TGCGCCAGCACTAAAAGCTCCGGGACAGCTTCTTACGAGCAGTACTTC. Its translation: CASTKSSGTASYEQYF.

The chain has TRBV19 and TRBJ1-2; D not resolved. Germline V gives CDR1 LNHDA, CDR2 SQIVND (reference sequence). The V and J ends lost 6 bases and 0 bases respectively, with 5 bases between them. The CDR3 extends over 12 amino acids. This CDR3 reads CASSPANYGYTF. The CDR3 coding sequence is TGTGCCAGTAGCCCAGCTAACTATGGCTACACCTTC.

As concerns this clone: At one end the junction does not follow the germline gene, possibly because of a read error. The chain is built from TRBV30 and TRBJ1-3, with 11 bases lining up with TRBD1. CDR3 length: 15 residues. Germline V CDR1 and CDR2: GTSNPN, SVGIG (reference sequence). The CDR3: CAWSKDRGPGDTIYF. CDR3 bases: TGTGCCTGGAGTAAGGACAGGGGGCCTGGAGACACCATATATTTT.

The chain links TRBV15 to TRBJ2-1; 12 bases are shared with TRBD2. CDR3 length: 17 amino acids. V shed 1 base, J shed 4 bases, and the junction held 5 bases outside the gene matches. Germline CDR1 and CDR2: LNHNV and YYDKDF (reference sequence). The CDR3 nucleotides are TGTGCCACCAGCAGAGTCCGGACTAGCGGGGAATACAATGAGCAGTTCTTC. It yields the protein CATSRVRTSGEYNEQFF.

The V call is TRBV4-3, the J call TRBJ1-4; possible D gene TRBD1, 5 bases. In germline, CDR1 is LGHNA, CDR2 YSLEER. Trimming left V 4 bases short and J 0 bases short, with 12 bases between. CDR3 length equals 16 residues. DNA of the CDR3: TGCGCCAGCAGCCCTCTAGTGACAGCAACTAATGAAAAACTGTTTTTT. Its protein product is CASSPLVTATNEKLFF.

The chain couples TRBV6-2 or TRBV6-3 to TRBJ2-7; D is undetermined. The length of the CDR3 is 11 residues. Trimming removed 2 bases from V and 7 bases from J, with 6 bases in between. Germline CDR1 and CDR2: MNHEY and SVGEGT. CDR3 DNA: TGTGCCAGCAGTTACCGGTTGGAGCAGTACTTC. Its protein is CASSYRLEQYF.

This clone was counted a few times. The V call is TRBV6-4, the J call TRBJ1-2; no definite D call. Germline loops: CDR1 MRHNA, CDR2 SNTAGT. The CDR3 sequence is 12 residues long. V lost 6 bases and J 4 bases, leaving 9 bases between the germline ends. CDR3 DNA: TGTGCCAGCAGGAATCGGGTCTATGGCTACACCTTC. Protein sequence: CASRNRVYGYTF.

This clone has a handful of counts. V and J are TRBV19 and TRBJ1-1; 8 bases line up with TRBD1. This CDR3 comprises 12 residues. Germline loops: CDR1 LNHDA, CDR2 SQIVND (reference sequence). V gave up 9 bases and J gave up 6 bases; unmatched junction bases: 6. CDR3 region: CASLDREAEAFF. In nucleotides, the CDR3 is TGTGCCAGCTTGGACAGGGAGGCTGAAGCTTTCTTT. Looking up the rest from reference TRBV19 and TRBJ1-1 gives the full variable domain: DGGITQSPKYLFRKEGQNVTLSCEQNLNHDAMYWYRQDPGQGLRLIYYSQIVNDFQKGDIAEGYSVSREKKESFPLTVTSAQKNPTAFYLCASLDREAEAFFGQGTRLTVV.

The chain recombines TRBV5-8 with TRBJ1-2; 10 nucleotides match TRBD1. From germline, CDR1 is SGHTS and CDR2 YDEGEE. The CDR3 is made up of 17 amino acids. V lost 2 bases and J lost 4; bases outside the gene matches: 11. The CDR3 reads CASSLLTGGALSYGYTF. CDR3 in DNA: TGTGCCAGCAGCTTACTGACAGGGGGCGCGTTAAGCTATGGCTACACCTTC. The full variable domain, rest sourced from reference TRBV5-8 and TRBJ1-2, is EAGVTQSPTHLIKTRGQQATLRCSPISGHTSVYWYQQALGLGLQFLLWYDEGEERNRGNFPPRFSGRQFPNYSSELNVNALELEDSALYLCASSLLTGGALSYGYTFGSGTRLTVV.